One sample yielded the 2 T cell receptor beta chains listed below, sequenced in a study of shared clonotypes between healthy human individuals. TCRdb's table, derived via immunoSEQ multiplex PCR, lists solely in-frame clones and lacks some. Among approximately 2.4 million clones listed, approximately 94% were seen once. What was sequenced was naive CD4+ T cells sorted from blood. Subset: CD45RA+ positively selected. All receptors derive from a man aged 18 to 35 in good health.

The rearrangement links TRBV7-2 to TRBJ2-5; 9 bases map to TRBD2. The ends lost 4 bases at V and 5 bases at J; junction bases unmatched: 5. The CDR3 is 14 residues long. In germline, CDR1 is SGHTA, CDR2 FQGNSA. CDR3 nucleotides: TGTGCCAGCAGCTGGCGGGAGGGCCGGGAGACCCAGTACTTC. It yields the protein CASSWREGRETQYF.

The genes are TRBV19 and TRBJ1-1, with D perhaps matching TRBD1 (6 bases). The germline CDR1 and CDR2 sequences are LNHDA and SQIVND (reference sequence). The V end was cut by 5 bases, the J end by 1 base, with 14 bases between. CDR3 length: 15 amino acids. DNA for the CDR3: TGTGCCAGTAGTGAAACAGGGTCTACGAACACTGAAGCTTTCTTT. As protein: CASSETGSTNTEAFF.